The sequence of this TCR beta chain was determined in a study of cytomegalovirus exposure and HLA in healthy donors (dated by TCRdb to 2016 to 2017). Some background on the complete study: In an earlier analysis of approximately 640 of the donors, around 300 Gb of sequence data and 90 million to 120 million unique TCR beta sequences from some 170 million T cells were reported. An early release that covered some 640 HLA-typed donors contained approximately 290 gigabases of sequencing data and 70 million to 100 million unique TCR sequences. The genetic ancestry cluster associated with self-reported Caucasian donors included 80% to 90% of the roughly 360 genotyped donors. The study aimed to test whether signatures of past pathogen exposure could be identified by cataloging public T cell receptors. The study profiled the T cell repertoires of 500 to 800 subjects by immunosequencing and related them to cytomegalovirus serostatus. A separate validation cohort of approximately 130 different subjects was used in addition to the roughly 700-subject first cohort. High-throughput TCR immunosequencing, statistical association of individual TCRs with disease status, and machine learning were combined to predict cytomegalovirus infection status. In a later analysis, previously published TCR beta repertoires from 670 or so donors were re-analyzed and high-resolution HLA genotyping was added so that TCR occurrence patterns could be studied. Rather than using new phenotypic data, the later analysis identified candidate immune exposures from TCR beta sequences and from how often those sequences occurred across donors. An earlier analysis of several hundred of the donors applied high-throughput TCR beta sequencing to assess whether each TCR beta V gene segment acted as functional or pseudogenic. Donor age, sex, ethnicity and CMV serostatus were compiled alongside the repertoire data. Genome-wide SNP genotypes for about three fifths of the roughly 700 donors were used in a later genetic analysis, which treated that subset as a discovery cohort. All discovery cohort repertoires had been generated using a single sequencing platform. Class I and class II HLA loci were covered by the typing at four-digit resolution. The number of donors typed differed by locus, with roughly 629-640 for A, B, C, DRB1 and DQB1, 522 for DQA1, 606 for DPA1, and around 450 for DPB1. Four to six DR-DQ haplotypes were handled as single units for association and clustering, since linkage in the cohort was strong. Among over 350 genotyped donors of the cohort, an average of 235,054 unique TCR beta nucleotide sequences were sequenced per donor, around 18% of them non-productive. General study outcomes and caveats: The sequencing pipeline was judged likely to have produced a cluster of highly shared sequence variants as a technical artifact. Several of the top co-occurrence clusters appeared to be linked to parvovirus B19, influenza, CMV and Epstein-Barr virus, according to a later analysis. Compared with equally common non-associated chains, HLA-associated TCR beta chains in a later analysis were more clonally expanded and had lower generation probabilities. In a later analysis, the rate of TCR association differed among HLA loci, with DRB1 alleles having the most associated TCRs and HLA-C alleles having the fewest. Only TCR beta chains were sequenced in this cohort, and the absence of alpha or paired-chain data limited detectable features. Broadly in line with IMGT annotations, most TCR beta V segments showed up in productive rearrangements about 90% or about 30% of the time in an earlier analysis of several hundred of the donors. Most CMV-associated TCR beta chains appeared to be HLA-restricted in a later analysis, and the HLA associations seemed to be driven largely by CMV exposure. For the cohort, immune exposure information was limited to CMV serostatus. Because HLA typing was unavailable for some donors at each locus, only the typed subset was used in association tests. Most TCR sequences were seen in very few donors, while some public TCRs were found in many individuals. In vitro tests confirmed that three of the cytomegalovirus-associated TCR beta chains recognize cytomegalovirus antigens. The earlier analysis of nearly 600 of the donors excluded 15 to 20 rarely observed V segments, including chromosome 9 orphons, because counts were too low. The authors suggested that the approach could potentially be generalized to other disease states and immunological phenotypes. The classifier was reported to diagnose cytomegalovirus status with high specificity and sensitivity in both the original cohort and the validation cohort. When HLA alleles, especially DR and DQ, strongly co-occurred, attributing TCR associations to individual alleles was difficult. A further reported finding was that TCR beta sequences accurately predicted the HLA-A and HLA-B alleles for most subjects in the first cohort. Linkage disequilibrium might explain the correlated functional status among segregating V segments, but an unknown experimental factor could not be ruled out. A later analysis associated about 18,000 TCR beta sequences with specific HLA alleles at a false discovery rate of 0.05. V-gene and J-gene trimming of TCR beta chains was associated with a missense DCLRE1C variant in a later genetic analysis, and the association was replicated in an independent cohort. The study gave a list of more than 150 TCR beta chains associated with cytomegalovirus. Because the 87-base-pair reads could not distinguish some IMGT-functional V segments, including TRBV6-2 and TRBV6-3, those segments were excluded. The presence/absence analyses assumed that sequencing depth was roughly uniform across donors, and that assumption may not be true. A later genetic analysis reported fewer N-insertions in productive TCRs among donors in an Asian-associated ancestry cluster than the approximately 700-donor mean.

Taken from cysteine to phenylalanine, the CDR3 has 17 residues. Of the read, only the CDR3 DNA is kept; its 51 bases are in frame from base 1. V trim: 8 bases; J trim: 0 bases; unmatched bases: 12. From the germline V gene, CDR1 is SNHLY and CDR2 is FYNNEI. Library preparation was by the immunoSEQ multiplex PCR assay. For the multiplex PCR, a mixture combining 60 forward primers for TCR Vbeta segments and 13 reverse primers for TCR Jbeta segments was used. The CDR3 region of rearranged TCR beta genes was amplified from genomic DNA by a multiplex PCR assay. On the Illumina HiSeq System, the amplified TCR beta libraries were sequenced as 87-base-pair reads. The paper's processing steps were these. A later analysis counted approximately 84 million unique TCR beta chains across the 640 or so repertoires, and 10 million to 12 million of these chains were shared by at least two donors. To remove PCR and sequencing errors, raw reads were error-corrected and collapsed into unique sequences using a nearest-neighbor algorithm that merged closely related sequences. Alignment of CDR3 sequences to IMGT reference sequences was used to assign V, D and J gene segments. For a sequence to be retained, a match of at least six nucleotides was required to both a V gene segment and a J gene segment. A rearrangement was called productive if the CDR3 had no stop codons and remained in frame with V and J, and every other rearrangement was called non-productive. Following IMGT convention, CDR3 was defined as the stretch from the second conserved V-encoded cysteine to the conserved J-encoded phenylalanine. The earlier analysis of about 500 of the donors excluded sequences that lacked an unambiguous match to a single V gene segment. An earlier analysis of over 450 of the donors classified V segments as functional when productive rearrangements were above 56.7% and as segregating when the standard deviation between donors was above 5%. A statistical classification framework was built to diagnose cytomegalovirus status from the catalog of TCR beta chain sequences. A later analysis assigned V and J genes by comparing TCR nucleotide sequences with IMGT/GENE-DB human TR gene sequences. Using the TCRdist pipeline, a later analysis assigned CDR3 sequences along with most-parsimonious VDJ recombination scenarios. In a later analysis, each TCR beta chain was defined by its CDR3 amino acid sequence together with its V-gene family, and reads without a unique V-gene family were excluded. A later analysis removed 592 highly shared, low-generation-probability nucleotide sequences to deal with suspected cross-contamination and a sequencing artifact. For each public chain, a later analysis derived a clonal expansion index from normalized ranks of inferred template counts within each repertoire. In a later analysis, generation probabilities were computed with a VDJ recombination model fitted to out-of-frame rearrangements, and the resulting probabilities were checked against IGoR. A later analysis scored TCR-TCR, TCR-HLA and TCR-CMV co-occurrence with hypergeometric tests, applying a repertoire-size bias correction to TCR pairs. A later analysis estimated false discovery rates by permuting HLA or CMV assignments 20 times. In a later analysis, co-occurring TCRs were grouped using DBSCAN, and TCRdist sequence similarity was added for clustering within HLA-allele-positive subsets. For co-occurrence clustering, repertoires with fewer than 30,000 or more than 120,000 public chains were excluded, along with 4 to 6 repertoires with anomalous nucleotide sharing. Imported from immuneACCESS, the table was reduced by TCRdb to in-frame sequences with V and J called. These copies leave out some clones; in studies compared against another copy, an unresolved V gene accounts for under half, and the cause of the remainder is not known. V and J calls and clone size follow that table, whereas D and trimming were derived from the DNA. The sample table on file contains about 160,000 clones. Clones ranked in the top ten supply around 1.2% of the sample.

The cohort comprised some 730 healthy bone marrow donors. At the time of sampling, every cohort member was nominally healthy, though immune exposures that went unrecorded were likely present. The donor was CMV seronegative and was included in the group of around 320 seronegative cohort members. A peripheral blood sample was provided by each donor, and peripheral blood mononuclear cells were used for TCR beta sequencing. Genomic DNA was extracted from the blood cell samples with the Qiagen DNeasy Blood Extraction Kit. A word on this clone: Its antigen has not been determined.

The receptor comes from a woman aged 55-69 years in good health and CMV-seronegative. This chain joins TRBV2 to TRBJ2-7; 11 bases in the middle match TRBD2. Specimen: PBMCs. The DNA reads as follows: TGTGCCAGCCAAGGGAGTCTTAGCGGGAGGGCCTCCTACGAGCAGTACTTC. Translated, this gives CASQGSLSGRASYEQYF.